The entry below describes one T cell receptor beta chain. Cohort placement rested on clinical history that participants reported themselves. Trimming cost V 2 bases and J 6 bases; bases outside gene matches: 2. The CDR3 is made up of 14 amino acids. Germline V CDR1 and CDR2: MNHEY, SMNVEV (reference sequence). In the source study's methods: How many nucleated cells were present was estimated from reference gene primer amplification. The table came from immunoSEQ multiplex PCR; TCRdb's copy has only in-frame clones and leaves some out. Clone size and the V and J calls come from that table; the DNA yielded D and trimming. The sample has hundreds of thousands of clones; roughly 88% are singletons. This sample is part of a study of blood T cell repertoires in COVID-19.

This sequence originates from a woman in her forties or fifties who had recovered from COVID-19. The V call is TRBV27, the J call TRBJ2-1; 9 positions agree with TRBD1. Sequencing was performed on PBMCs or T cells enriched from blood (not recorded which). DNA for the CDR3: TGTGCCAGCAGTTTACTGACAGGGGGCAATGAGCAGTTCTTC. It is translated as CASSLLTGGNEQFF.